The sequence of this TCR beta chain was determined in a study of cytomegalovirus exposure and HLA in healthy donors. Across the study: Researchers found that just over 80% of over 350 genotyped donors fell within the Caucasian-associated ancestry cluster.

A remark on this clone: Its specificity is not known. A junction end diverges from the germline sequence, so it may reflect a read error.

Study outcomes and limitations: Cytomegalovirus association was assigned to 170 or so TCR beta chains. Most TCR sequences were uncommon, yet certain public TCRs appeared in many donors.

The PCR ran on 60 Vbeta and 13 Jbeta primers. TCRdb keeps only in-frame clones here, not all; method: immunoSEQ multiplex PCR. The repertoire has tens of thousands of clones, around 76% of them found once; the top ten carry roughly 1.5%. The CDR3 loop spans 13 amino acids. CDR1 is SSHAT, CDR2 FNYEAQ, per germline (reference sequence). The chain joins TRBV7-7 to TRBJ1-1; D not certain. Input material: PBMCs. The origin of this receptor is a man aged 35-49 years in good health and CMV-seronegative. The DNA of the CDR3 is TGTGCTAGCAGCTACAACAGGAACACTGAAGCTTTCTTT. Amino acid sequence: CASSYNRNTEAFF.